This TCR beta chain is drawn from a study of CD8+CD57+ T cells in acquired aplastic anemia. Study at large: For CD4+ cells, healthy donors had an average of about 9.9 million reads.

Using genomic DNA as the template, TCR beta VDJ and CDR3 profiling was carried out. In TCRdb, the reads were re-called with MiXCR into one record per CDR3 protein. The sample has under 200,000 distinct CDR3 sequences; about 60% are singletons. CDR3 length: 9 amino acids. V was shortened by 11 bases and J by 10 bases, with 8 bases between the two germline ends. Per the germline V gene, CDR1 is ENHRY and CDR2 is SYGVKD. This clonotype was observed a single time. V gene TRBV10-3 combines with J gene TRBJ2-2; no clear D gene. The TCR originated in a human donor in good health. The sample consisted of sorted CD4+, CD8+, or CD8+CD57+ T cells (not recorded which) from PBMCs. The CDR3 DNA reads TGTGCCCCTTGGCCGGAGCTGTTTTTT. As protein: CAPWPELFF.